The clone carrying this T cell receptor beta chain was observed a handful of times. Its specificity is not known. TCRdb called the 5' RACE reads again in MiXCR, with one record for every CDR3 protein. The table shows around 370,000 distinct CDR3 sequences, with approximately 8.8% occurring only once. The germline V gene has CDR1 DFQATT and CDR2 SNEGSKA (reference sequence). V was trimmed by 2 bases and J by 5 bases, leaving 12 bases between them. The CDR3 contains 14 residues. This entry comes from a study of identical twins. The study, taken as a whole, reports: Memory repertoires showed no such pattern, whereas abundant cord blood beta clonotypes carried fewer insertions.

The chain employs TRBV20-1 and TRBJ2-2; D could derive from TRBD1 or TRBD2 (5 bases each). The sample was naive T cells sorted from blood. This sequence originates from a woman aged 50 to 60 in good health. CDR3 loop: CSARKGTTTGELFF. The DNA of the CDR3 is TGCAGTGCTAGAAAAGGGACCACTACCGGGGAGCTGTTTTTT.